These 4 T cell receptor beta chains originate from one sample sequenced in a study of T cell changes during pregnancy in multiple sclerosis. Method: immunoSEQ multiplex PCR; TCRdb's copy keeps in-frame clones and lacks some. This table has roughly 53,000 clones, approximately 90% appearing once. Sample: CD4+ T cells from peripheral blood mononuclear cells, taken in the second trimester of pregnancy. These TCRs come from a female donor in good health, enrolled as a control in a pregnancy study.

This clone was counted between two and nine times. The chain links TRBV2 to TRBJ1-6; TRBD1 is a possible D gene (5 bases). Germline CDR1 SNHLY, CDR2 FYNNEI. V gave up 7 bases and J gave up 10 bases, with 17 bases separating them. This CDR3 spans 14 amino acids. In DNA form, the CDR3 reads TGTGCCAGCATTATCGGCAGGGCCAGCTCACCCCTCCACTTT. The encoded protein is CASIIGRASSPLHF.

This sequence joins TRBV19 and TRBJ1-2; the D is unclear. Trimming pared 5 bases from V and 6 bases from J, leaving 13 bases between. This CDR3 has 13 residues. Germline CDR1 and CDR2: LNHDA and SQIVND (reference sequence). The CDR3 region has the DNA TGTGCCAGTAGTCCCGAAGTGAGCCATGGCTACACCTTC. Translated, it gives CASSPEVSHGYTF.

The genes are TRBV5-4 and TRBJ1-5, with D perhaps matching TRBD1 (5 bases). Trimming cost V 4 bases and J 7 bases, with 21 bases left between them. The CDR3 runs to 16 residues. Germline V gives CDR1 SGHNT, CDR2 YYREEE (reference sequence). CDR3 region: CASSPKPGLGEQPQHF. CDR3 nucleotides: TGTGCCAGCAGCCCCAAACCGGGACTTGGCGAGCAGCCCCAGCATTTT.

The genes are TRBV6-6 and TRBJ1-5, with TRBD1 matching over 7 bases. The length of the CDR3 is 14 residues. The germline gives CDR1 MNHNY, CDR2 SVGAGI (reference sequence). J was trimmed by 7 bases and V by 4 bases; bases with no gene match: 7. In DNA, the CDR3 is TGTGCCAGCAGTTTAGGGGGCGCAGGGCAGCCCCAGCATTTT. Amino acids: CASSLGGAGQPQHF.